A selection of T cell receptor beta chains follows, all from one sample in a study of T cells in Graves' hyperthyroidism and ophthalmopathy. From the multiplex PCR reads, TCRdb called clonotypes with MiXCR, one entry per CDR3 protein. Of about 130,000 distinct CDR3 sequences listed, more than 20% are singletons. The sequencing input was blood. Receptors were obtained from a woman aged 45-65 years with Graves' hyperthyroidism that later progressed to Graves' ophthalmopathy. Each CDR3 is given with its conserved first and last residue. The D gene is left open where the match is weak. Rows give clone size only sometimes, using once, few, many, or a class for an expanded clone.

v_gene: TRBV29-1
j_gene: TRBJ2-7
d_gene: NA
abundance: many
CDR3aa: CSVVKGGEQYF
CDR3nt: TGCAGCGTTGTAAAGGGGGGCGAGCAGTACTTC

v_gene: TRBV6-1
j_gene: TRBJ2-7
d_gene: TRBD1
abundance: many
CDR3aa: CASRSRDRGSYEQYF
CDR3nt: TGTGCCAGCAGGTCCCGGGACAGGGGTTCCTACGAGCAGTACTTC

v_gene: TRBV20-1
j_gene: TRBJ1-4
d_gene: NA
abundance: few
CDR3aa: CSARSGYENEKLFF
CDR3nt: TGCAGTGCTAGAAGCGGGTATGAGAATGAAAAACTGTTTTTT

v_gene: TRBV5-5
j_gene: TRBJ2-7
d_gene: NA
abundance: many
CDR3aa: CASSLGSGAYEQYF
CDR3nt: TGTGCCAGCAGCTTGGGGTCGGGAGCCTACGAGCAGTACTTC

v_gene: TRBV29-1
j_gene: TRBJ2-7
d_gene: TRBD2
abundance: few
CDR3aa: CSVEDRGGRVYEQYF
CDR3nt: TGCAGCGTTGAAGATCGGGGCGGGAGGGTGTACGAGCAGTACTTC

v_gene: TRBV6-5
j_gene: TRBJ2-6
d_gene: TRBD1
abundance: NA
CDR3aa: CASSYTRDRVLAAHSGANVLTF
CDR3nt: TGTGCCAGCAGTTACACCCGGGACAGGGTCCTGGCGGCCCACTCTGGGGCCAACGTCCTGACTTTC

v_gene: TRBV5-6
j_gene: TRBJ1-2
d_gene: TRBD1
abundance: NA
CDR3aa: CASSFGQDRGTGYTF
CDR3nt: TGTGCCAGCAGCTTTGGTCAGGACAGGGGGACTGGCTACACCTTC

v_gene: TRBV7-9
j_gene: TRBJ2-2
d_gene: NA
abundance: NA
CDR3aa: CASSLTRLENTGELFF
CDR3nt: TGTGCCAGCAGCTTAACACGACTAGAGAACACCGGGGAGCTGTTTTTT

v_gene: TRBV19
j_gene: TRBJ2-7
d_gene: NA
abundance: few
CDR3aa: CASSIAGGPYEQYF
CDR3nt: TGTGCCAGTAGTATCGCCGGGGGACCCTACGAGCAGTACTTC

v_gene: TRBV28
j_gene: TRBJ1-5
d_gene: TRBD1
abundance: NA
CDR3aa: CASSFGDRASQPQHF
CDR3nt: TGTGCCAGCAGTTTTGGGGACAGGGCTAGTCAGCCCCAGCATTTT

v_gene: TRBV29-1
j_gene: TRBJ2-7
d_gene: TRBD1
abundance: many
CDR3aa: CSVSRTGAYEQYF
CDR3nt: TGCAGCGTTTCCCGGACAGGGGCCTACGAGCAGTACTTC

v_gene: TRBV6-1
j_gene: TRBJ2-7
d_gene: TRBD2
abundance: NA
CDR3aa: CASSRVGGSYEQYF
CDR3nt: TGTGCCAGCAGCCGGGTCGGGGGGTCCTACGAGCAGTACTTC

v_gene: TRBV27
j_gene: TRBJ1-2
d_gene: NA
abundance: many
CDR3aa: CASSPTSGHTPNYGYTF
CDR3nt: TGTGCCAGCAGTCCCACTTCGGGACACACACCTAACTATGGCTACACCTTC

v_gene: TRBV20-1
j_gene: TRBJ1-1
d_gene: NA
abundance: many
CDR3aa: CSAQNRDLNTEAFF
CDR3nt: TGCAGTGCCCAGAACAGGGATTTGAACACTGAAGCTTTCTTT

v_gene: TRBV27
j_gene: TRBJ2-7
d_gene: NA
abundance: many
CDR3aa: CASGLLGQTYSGTSYEQYF
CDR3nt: TGTGCCAGCGGCCTCTTGGGACAGACATATAGCGGGACCTCCTACGAGCAGTACTTC

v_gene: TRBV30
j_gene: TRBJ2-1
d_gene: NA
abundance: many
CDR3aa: CAWERDLRMEQFF
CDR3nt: TGTGCCTGGGAACGGGACTTAAGGATGGAGCAGTTCTTC

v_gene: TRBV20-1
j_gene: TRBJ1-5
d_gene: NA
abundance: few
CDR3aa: CSAREGNRVNQPQHF
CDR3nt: TGCAGTGCTAGAGAGGGAAACAGAGTGAATCAGCCCCAGCATTTT

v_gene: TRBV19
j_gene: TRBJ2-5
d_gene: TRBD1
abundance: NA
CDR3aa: CASRTGGVQTQYF
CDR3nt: TGTGCCAGTAGGACAGGGGGCGTCCAGACCCAGTACTTC

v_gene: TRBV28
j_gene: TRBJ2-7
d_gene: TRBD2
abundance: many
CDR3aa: CASSPTSGNSYEQYF
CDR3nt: TGTGCCAGCAGCCCGACTAGCGGGAACTCCTACGAGCAGTACTTC

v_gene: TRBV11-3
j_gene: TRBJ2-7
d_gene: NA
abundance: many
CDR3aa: CASSSHPQGRSEQYF
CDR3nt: TGTGCCAGCAGCTCCCACCCCCAAGGTCGAAGCGAGCAGTACTTC

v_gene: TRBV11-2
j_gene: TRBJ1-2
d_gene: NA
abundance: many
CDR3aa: CASRGDTRYGYTF
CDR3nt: TGTGCCAGCAGAGGGGACACCCGATATGGCTACACCTTC

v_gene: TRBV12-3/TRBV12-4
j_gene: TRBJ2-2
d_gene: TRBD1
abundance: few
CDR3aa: CASSSGTVTGELFF
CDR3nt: TGTGCCAGCAGTTCCGGGACAGTTACCGGGGAGCTGTTTTTT

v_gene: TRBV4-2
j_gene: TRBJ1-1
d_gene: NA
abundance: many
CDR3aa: CASSQEGGGPNTEAFF
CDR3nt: TGTGCCAGCAGCCAAGAAGGCGGCGGCCCGAACACTGAAGCTTTCTTT

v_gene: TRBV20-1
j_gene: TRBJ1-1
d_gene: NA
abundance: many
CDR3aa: CSARGHMNTEAFF
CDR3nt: TGCAGTGCTAGAGGGCACATGAACACTGAAGCTTTCTTT

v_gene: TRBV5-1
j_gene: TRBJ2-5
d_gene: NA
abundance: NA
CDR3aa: CASSLAPGYPGETQYF
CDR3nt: TGCGCCAGCAGCTTGGCTCCGGGATACCCCGGGGAGACCCAGTACTTC

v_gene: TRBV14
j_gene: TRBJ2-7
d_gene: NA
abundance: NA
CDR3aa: CASSHGLTYEQYF
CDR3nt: TGTGCCAGCAGCCACGGGCTGACCTACGAGCAGTACTTC

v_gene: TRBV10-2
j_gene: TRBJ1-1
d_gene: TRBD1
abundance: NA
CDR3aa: CASGQGRTEAFF
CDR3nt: TGCGCCAGCGGACAGGGGAGGACTGAAGCTTTCTTT

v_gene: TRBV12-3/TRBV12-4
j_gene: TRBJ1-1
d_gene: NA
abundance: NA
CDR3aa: CASTPPPRVLGGTEAFF
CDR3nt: TGTGCCAGCACCCCGCCCCCCCGGGTCCTTGGTGGCACTGAAGCTTTCTTT

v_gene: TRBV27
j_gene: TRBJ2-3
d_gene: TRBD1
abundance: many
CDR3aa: CASSLSDRGRSDTQYF
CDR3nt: TGTGCCAGCAGTCTGTCGGACAGGGGGCGATCAGATACGCAGTATTTT

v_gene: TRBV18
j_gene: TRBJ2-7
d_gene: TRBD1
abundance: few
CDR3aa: CASSPVPGGTGSHEQYF
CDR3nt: TGTGCCAGCTCACCTGTGCCCGGCGGGACAGGGTCCCACGAGCAGTACTTC

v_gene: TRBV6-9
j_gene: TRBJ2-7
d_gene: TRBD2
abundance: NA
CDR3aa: CARSCAGVGYEQYF
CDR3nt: TGTGCCAGATCCTGCGCGGGAGTGGGCTACGAGCAGTACTTC

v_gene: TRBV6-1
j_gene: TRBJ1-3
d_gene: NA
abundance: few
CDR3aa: CASSEGSSGNTIYF
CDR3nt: TGTGCCAGCAGTGAAGGCAGCTCTGGAAACACCATATATTTT

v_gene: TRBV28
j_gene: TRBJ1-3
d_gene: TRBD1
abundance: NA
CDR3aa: CASSFGNRGTNTIYF
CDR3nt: TGTGCCAGCAGTTTTGGCAACAGGGGAACGAACACCATATATTTT

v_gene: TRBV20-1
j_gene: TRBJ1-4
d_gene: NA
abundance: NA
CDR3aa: CSASWDSTNEKLFF
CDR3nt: TGCAGTGCTAGTTGGGACTCAACTAATGAAAAACTGTTTTTT

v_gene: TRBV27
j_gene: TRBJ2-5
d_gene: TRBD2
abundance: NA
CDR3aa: CASRTASGGFQETQYF
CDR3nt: TGTGCCAGCAGAACAGCTAGCGGGGGATTTCAAGAGACCCAGTACTTC

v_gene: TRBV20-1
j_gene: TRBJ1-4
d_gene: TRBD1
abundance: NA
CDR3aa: CSARAGTGDEKLFF
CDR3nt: TGCAGTGCTAGAGCCGGGACAGGAGATGAAAAACTGTTTTTT

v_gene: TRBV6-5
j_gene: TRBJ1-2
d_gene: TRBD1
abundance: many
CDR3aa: CASSYYGQGKHGYTF
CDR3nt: TGTGCCAGCAGTTACTACGGACAGGGGAAACATGGCTACACCTTC

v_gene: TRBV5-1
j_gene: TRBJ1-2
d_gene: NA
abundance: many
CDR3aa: CASSLDGDALGGYTF
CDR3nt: TGCGCCAGCAGCTTGGACGGCGACGCGCTGGGAGGCTACACCTTC

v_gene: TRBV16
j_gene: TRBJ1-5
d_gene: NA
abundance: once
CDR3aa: CASSPDGGHQPQHF
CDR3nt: TGTGCCAGCAGCCCGGACGGGGGGCATCAGCCCCAGCATTTT

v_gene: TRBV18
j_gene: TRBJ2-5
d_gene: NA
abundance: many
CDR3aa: CASSDTNGGVQYF
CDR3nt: TGTGCCAGCTCCGATACCAATGGAGGGGTCCAGTACTTC

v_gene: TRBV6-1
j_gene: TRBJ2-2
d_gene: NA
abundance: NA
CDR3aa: CASSDYGTANTGELFF
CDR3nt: TGTGCCAGCAGTGATTACGGGACGGCGAACACCGGGGAGCTGTTTTTT

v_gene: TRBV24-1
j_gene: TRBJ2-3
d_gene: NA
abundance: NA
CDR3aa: CATSRGTGDTQYF
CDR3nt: TGTGCCACCAGTAGGGGGACGGGAGATACGCAGTATTTT

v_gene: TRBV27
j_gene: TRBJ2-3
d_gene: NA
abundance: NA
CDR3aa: CASSRGTAPLRDTQYF
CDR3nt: TGTGCCAGCTCCCGCGGGACAGCCCCTTTGCGGGATACGCAGTATTTT

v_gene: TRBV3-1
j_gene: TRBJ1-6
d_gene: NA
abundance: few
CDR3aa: CASSDRRNSPLHF
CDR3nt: TGTGCCAGCAGCGACAGGAGAAATTCACCCCTCCACTTT

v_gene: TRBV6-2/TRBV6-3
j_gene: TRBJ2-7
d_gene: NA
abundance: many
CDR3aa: CASSSFSGPYEQYF
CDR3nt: TGTGCCAGCAGTAGCTTCTCCGGACCCTACGAGCAGTACTTC

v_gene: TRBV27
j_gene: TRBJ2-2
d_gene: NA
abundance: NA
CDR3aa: CASSLKVRGAGELFF
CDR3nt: TGTGCCAGCAGTTTAAAGGTCAGAGGTGCCGGGGAGCTGTTTTTT

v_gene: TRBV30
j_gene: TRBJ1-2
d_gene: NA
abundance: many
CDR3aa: CAWSVASYGYTF
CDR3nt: TGTGCCTGGAGTGTAGCTAGCTATGGCTACACCTTC

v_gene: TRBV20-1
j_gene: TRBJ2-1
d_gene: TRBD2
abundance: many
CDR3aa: CSPGLPSLHEQFF
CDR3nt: TGCAGTCCGGGACTACCGAGTTTGCATGAGCAGTTCTTC

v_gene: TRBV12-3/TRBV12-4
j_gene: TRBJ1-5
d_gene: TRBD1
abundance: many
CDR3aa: CASSPRTGAGQPQHF
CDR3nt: TGTGCCAGCAGTCCGAGGACAGGGGCGGGTCAGCCCCAGCATTTT

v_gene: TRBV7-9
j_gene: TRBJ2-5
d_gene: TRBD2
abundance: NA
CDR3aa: CASSRSLAGGPGETQYF
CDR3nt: TGTGCCAGCAGCCGAAGCCTAGCGGGAGGGCCGGGGGAGACCCAGTACTTC

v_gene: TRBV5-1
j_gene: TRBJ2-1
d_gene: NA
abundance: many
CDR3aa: CASSLDGNLNEQFF
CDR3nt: TGCGCCAGCAGCTTGGACGGGAATCTCAATGAGCAGTTCTTC

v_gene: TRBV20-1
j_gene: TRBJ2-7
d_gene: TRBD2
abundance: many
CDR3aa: CSASLGGRRSGEQYF
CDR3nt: TGCAGTGCTAGTCTCGGCGGGAGGAGGTCTGGCGAGCAGTACTTC

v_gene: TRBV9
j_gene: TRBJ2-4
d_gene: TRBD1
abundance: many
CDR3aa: CASSTQGGKNIQYF
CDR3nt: TGTGCCAGCAGCACACAGGGGGGCAAAAACATTCAGTACTTC

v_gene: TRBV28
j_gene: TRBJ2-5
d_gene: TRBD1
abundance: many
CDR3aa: CASSVGTGVKTQYF
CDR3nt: TGTGCCAGCAGTGTGGGGACAGGGGTAAAGACCCAGTACTTC